The subject of this entry is one T cell receptor (beta chain). Trimming pared 1 base from V and 0 bases from J, leaving 13 bases between. The germline V gene encodes CDR1 MGHRA and CDR2 YSYEKL. The CDR3 covers 17 residues. The TCR beta repertoire was assessed by survey-level immunoSEQ sequencing. Here immunoSEQ multiplex PCR was the method, and the copy in TCRdb shows in-frame clones only, minus some. Here the sample spans under 90,000 clones, about 94% being singletons. This chain joins TRBV4-1 and TRBJ1-5; D may be TRBD1 (6 bases). The TCR was taken from a man in his forties with rheumatoid arthritis. The sequencing sample was made of PBMCs. CDR3 nucleotides: TGCGCCAGCAGCCAAGTTCCCCACAGGGATAGCAATCAGCCCCAGCATTTT. It specifies CASSQVPHRDSNQPQHF.